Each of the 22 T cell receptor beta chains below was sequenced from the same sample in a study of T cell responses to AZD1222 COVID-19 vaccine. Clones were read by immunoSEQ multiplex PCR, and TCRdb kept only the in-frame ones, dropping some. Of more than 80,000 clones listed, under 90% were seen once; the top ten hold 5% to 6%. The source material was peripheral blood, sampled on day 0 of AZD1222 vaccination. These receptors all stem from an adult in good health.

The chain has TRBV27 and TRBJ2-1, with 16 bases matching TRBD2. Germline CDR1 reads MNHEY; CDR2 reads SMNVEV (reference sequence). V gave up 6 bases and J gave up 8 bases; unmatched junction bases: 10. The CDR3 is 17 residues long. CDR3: CASRSGPGLAGGDEQFF. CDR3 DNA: TGTGCCAGCAGGTCAGGACCGGGACTAGCGGGAGGGGATGAGCAGTTCTTC.

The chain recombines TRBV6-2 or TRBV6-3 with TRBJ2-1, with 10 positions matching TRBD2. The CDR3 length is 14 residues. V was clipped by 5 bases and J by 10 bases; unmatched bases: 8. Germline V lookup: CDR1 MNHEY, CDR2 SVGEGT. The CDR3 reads CASSPGLALREQFF. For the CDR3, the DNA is TGTGCCAGCAGTCCGGGACTAGCGCTCAGGGAGCAGTTCTTC.

The CDR3 reads CASSLVGGGNTEAFF. CDR3 sequence (DNA): TGCGCCAGCAGCTTGGTGGGGGGCGGGAACACTGAAGCTTTCTTT. The chain carries TRBV5-1 and TRBJ1-1; TRBD1 might be the D (6 bases). The CDR3 is 15 residues long. From germline, CDR1 is SGHRS and CDR2 YFSETQ. Trimming took 0 bases from V and 1 from J, leaving 10 bases between them.

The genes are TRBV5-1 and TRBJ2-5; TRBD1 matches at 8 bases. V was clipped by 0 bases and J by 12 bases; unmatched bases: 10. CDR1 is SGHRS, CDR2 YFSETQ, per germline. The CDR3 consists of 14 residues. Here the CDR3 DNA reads TGCGCCAGCAGCTTGGAGGACAGGGCCCTCCTAAAGTACTTC. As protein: CASSLEDRALLKYF.

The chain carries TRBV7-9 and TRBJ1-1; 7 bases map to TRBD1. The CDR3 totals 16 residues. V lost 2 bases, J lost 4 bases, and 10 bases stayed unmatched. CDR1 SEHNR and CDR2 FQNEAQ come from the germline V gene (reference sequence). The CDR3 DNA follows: TGTGCCAGCAGCTTACAGGGGGGCGCCGGGGCCACTGAAGCTTTCTTT. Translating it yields CASSLQGGAGATEAFF.

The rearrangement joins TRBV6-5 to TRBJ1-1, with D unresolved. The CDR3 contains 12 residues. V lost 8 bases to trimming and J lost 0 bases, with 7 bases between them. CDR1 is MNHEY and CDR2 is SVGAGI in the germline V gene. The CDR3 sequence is CASYTVNTEAFF. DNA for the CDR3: TGTGCCAGCTACACAGTGAACACTGAAGCTTTCTTT.

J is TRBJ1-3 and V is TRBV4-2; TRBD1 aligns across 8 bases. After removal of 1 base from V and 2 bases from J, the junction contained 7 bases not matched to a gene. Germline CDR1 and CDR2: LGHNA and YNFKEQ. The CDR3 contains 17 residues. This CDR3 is CASSQGQGAGTGNTIYF. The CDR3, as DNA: TGTGCCAGCAGCCAAGGCCAGGGGGCGGGGACTGGAAACACCATATATTTT.

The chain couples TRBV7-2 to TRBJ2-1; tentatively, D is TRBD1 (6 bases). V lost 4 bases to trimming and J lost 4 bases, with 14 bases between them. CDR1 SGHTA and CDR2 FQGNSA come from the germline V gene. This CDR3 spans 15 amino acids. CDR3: CASSSQGYQYNEQFF. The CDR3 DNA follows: TGTGCCAGCAGCTCGCAGGGGTATCAATACAATGAGCAGTTCTTC.

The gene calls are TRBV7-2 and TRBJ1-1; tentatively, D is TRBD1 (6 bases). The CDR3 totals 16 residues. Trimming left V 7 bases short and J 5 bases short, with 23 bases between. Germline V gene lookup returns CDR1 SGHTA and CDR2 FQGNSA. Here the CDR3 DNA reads TGTGCCAGCACCAAATTTACAGGGCTCGGGGAAACTGAAGCTTTCTTT. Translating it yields CASTKFTGLGETEAFF.

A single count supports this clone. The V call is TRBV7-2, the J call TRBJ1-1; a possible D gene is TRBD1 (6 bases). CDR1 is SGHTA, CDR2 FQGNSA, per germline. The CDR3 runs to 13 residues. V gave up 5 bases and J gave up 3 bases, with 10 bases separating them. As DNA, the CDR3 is TGTGCCAGCAGCATAACAGGGTACACTGAAGCTTTCTTT. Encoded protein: CASSITGYTEAFF.

DNA of the CDR3: TGTGCCAGCAGCTTAGCGGGGGTCCTGAACACTGAAGCTTTCTTT. Amino acid sequence: CASSLAGVLNTEAFF. This chain connects TRBV7-2 to TRBJ1-1, with D tentatively TRBD1 (5 bases). Germline lookup yields CDR1 SGHTA and CDR2 FQGNSA. The CDR3 loop spans 15 amino acids. Trimming stripped 0 bases from V and 0 bases from J, with 8 bases between.

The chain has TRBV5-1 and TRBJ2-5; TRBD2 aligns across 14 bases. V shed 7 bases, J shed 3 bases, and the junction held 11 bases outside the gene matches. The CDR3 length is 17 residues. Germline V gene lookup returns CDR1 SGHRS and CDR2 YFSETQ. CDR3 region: CASAEGGLAGVKETQYF. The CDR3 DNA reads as TGCGCCAGCGCTGAGGGGGGACTAGCGGGAGTTAAAGAGACCCAGTACTTC.

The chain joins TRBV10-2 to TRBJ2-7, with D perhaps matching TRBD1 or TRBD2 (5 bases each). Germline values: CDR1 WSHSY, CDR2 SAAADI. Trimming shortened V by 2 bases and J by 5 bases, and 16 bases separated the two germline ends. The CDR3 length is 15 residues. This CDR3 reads CASSEEAAGTHEQYF. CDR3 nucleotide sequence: TGCGCCAGCAGTGAGGAGGCGGCAGGGACCCACGAGCAGTACTTC.

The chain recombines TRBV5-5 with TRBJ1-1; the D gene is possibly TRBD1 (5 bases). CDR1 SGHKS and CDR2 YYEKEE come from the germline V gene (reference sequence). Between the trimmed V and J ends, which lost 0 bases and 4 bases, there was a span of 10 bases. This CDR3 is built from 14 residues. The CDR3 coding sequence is TGTGCCAGCAGCTTGGGGGACCAAGGCACTGAAGCTTTCTTT. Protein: CASSLGDQGTEAFF.

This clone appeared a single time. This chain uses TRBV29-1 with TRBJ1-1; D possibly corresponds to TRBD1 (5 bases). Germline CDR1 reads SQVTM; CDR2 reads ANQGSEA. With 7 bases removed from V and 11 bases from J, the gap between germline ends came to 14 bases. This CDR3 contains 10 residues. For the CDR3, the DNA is TGCAGCGCGGGACGGGATTTGGCTTTCTTT. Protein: CSAGRDLAFF. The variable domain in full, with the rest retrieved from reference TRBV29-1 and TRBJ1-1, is SAVISQKPSRDICQRGTSLTIQCQVDSQVTMMFWYRQQPGQSLTLIATANQGSEATYESGFVIDKFPISRPNLTFSTLTVSNMSPEDSSIYLCSAGRDLAFFGQGTRLTVV.

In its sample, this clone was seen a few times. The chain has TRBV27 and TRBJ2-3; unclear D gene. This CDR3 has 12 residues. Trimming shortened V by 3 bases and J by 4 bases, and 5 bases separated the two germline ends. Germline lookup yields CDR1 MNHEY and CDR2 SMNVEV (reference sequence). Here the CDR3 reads CASSFLADTQYF. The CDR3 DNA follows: TGTGCCAGCAGTTTTCTAGCAGATACGCAGTATTTT.

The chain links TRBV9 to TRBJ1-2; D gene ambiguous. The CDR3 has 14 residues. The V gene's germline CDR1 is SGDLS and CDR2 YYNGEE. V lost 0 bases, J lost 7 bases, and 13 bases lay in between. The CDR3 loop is CASSVAPTGGGYTF. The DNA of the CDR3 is TGTGCCAGCAGCGTAGCCCCTACTGGCGGTGGCTACACCTTC.

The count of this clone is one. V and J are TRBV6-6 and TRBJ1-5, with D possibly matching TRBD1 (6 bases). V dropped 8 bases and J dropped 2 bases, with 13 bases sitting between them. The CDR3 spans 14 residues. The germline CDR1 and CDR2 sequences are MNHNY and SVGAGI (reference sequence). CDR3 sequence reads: CASYKGDGNQPQHF. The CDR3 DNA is TGTGCCAGCTACAAGGGGGACGGCAATCAGCCCCAGCATTTT.

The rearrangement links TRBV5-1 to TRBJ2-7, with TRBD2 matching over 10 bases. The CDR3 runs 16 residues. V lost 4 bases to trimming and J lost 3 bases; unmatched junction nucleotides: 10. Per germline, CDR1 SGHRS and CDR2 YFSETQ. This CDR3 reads CASSPGGLAGVYEQYF. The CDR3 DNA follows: TGCGCCAGCAGCCCCGGAGGGCTAGCGGGAGTCTACGAGCAGTACTTC. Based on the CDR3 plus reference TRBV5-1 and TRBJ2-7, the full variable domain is KAGVTQTPRYLIKTRGQQVTLSCSPISGHRSVSWYQQTPGQGLQFLFEYFSETQRNKGNFPGRFSGRQFSNSRSEMNVSTLELGDSALYLCASSPGGLAGVYEQYFGPGTRLTVT.

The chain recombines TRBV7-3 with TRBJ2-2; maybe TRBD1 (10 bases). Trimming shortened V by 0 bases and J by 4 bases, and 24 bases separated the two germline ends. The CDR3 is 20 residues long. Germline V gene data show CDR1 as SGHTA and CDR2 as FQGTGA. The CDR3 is CASSLTGTGVAGVPTGELFF. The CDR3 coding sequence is TGTGCCAGCAGCTTAACGGGGACAGGGGTAGCGGGAGTTCCCACCGGGGAGCTGTTTTTT.

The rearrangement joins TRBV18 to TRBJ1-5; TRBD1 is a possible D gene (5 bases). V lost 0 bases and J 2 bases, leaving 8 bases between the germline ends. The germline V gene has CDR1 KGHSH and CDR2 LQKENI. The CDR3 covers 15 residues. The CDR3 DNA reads TGTGCCAGCTCACCACCGGGGACGGGCAATCAGCCCCAGCATTTT. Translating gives CASSPPGTGNQPQHF.

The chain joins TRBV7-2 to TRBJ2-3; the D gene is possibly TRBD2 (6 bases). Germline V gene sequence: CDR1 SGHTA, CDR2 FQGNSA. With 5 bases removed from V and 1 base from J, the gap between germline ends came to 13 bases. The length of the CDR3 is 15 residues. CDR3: CASSRGNKRTDTQYF. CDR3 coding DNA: TGTGCCAGCAGCCGGGGGAATAAGCGCACAGATACGCAGTATTTT.